This T cell receptor (beta chain) appears in the sequencing data of a study of blood T cell repertoires in COVID-19. Study-wide background: PBMCs, B-cell-depleted T cells, or T cells were the source of the cDNA or gDNA that made up the material.

Assay used: immunoSEQ multiplex PCR; TCRdb lists only in-frame clones, some missing. The table shows 20,000 to 30,000 clones, with roughly 90% occurring only once. In germline, CDR1 is SGHDN, CDR2 FVKESK. The V gene end was trimmed by 2 bases and the J gene end by 4 bases; junction bases not matched to a gene: 3. The CDR3 contains 15 residues. Sequenced sample: peripheral blood. The chain employs TRBV14 and TRBJ2-5; 11 bases match TRBD2. The clonotype was recovered from a man between 65 and 79 years old with acute or convalescent COVID-19. CDR3 bases: TGTGCCAGCAGCCAACCCCTAGCGGGAGGAGAGACCCAGTACTTC. Amino acids: CASSQPLAGGETQYF.